The T cell receptor (beta chain) described here comes from a study of T cells after somatic rescue of genetic block. Clones were read by immunoSEQ multiplex PCR, and TCRdb kept only the in-frame ones, dropping some. The table shows more than 13,000 clones, with about three quarters occurring only once. This CDR3 comprises 17 residues. V shed 6 bases and J 0 bases; nucleotides not matched to a gene: 12. CDR1 and CDR2 from the germline V gene are MGHDK and SYGVNS. The sequence was obtained from a young man. The chain combines TRBV25-1 with TRBJ2-7, with 9 bases that match TRBD1. The sequenced material came from peripheral blood mononuclear cells (PBMCs). The CDR3 nucleotides are TGTGCCAGCAGCGGCTATCACGGGACAGGGAGCTCCTACGAGCAGTACTTC. Translating gives CASSGYHGTGSSYEQYF.